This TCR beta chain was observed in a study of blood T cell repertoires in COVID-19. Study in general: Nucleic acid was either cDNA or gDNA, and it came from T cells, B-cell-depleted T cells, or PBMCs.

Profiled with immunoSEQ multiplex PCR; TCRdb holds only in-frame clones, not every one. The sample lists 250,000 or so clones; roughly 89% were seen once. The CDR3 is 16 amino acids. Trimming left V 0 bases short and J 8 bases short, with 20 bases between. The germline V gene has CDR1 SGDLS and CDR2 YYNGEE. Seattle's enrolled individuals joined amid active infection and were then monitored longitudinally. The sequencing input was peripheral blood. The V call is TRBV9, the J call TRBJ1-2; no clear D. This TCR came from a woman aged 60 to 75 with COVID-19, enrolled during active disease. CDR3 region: CASSVEPLVPRRGYTF. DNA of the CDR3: TGTGCCAGCAGCGTAGAACCCCTAGTTCCAAGGAGAGGCTACACCTTC. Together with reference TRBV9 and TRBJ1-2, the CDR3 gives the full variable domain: DSGVTQTPKHLITATGQRVTLRCSPRSGDLSVYWYQQSLDQGLQFLIQYYNGEERAKGNILERFSAQQFPDLHSELNLSSLELGDSALYFCASSVEPLVPRRGYTFGSGTRLTVV.